Listed below are T cell receptor beta chains from one sample, sequenced in a study of shared clonotypes between healthy human individuals. Repertoires were generated with immunoSEQ multiplex PCR, while TCRdb's copy carries only in-frame clones and drops some. The sample yields fewer than 2.5 million clones, roughly 93% seen once. Sequencing was carried out using naive CD4+ T cells from PBMCs. The receptors shown here come from a man between 18 and 35 years old in good health. Some clones in this sample may be carry-over from other donors' samples. Each CDR3 is given with its conserved first and last residue. A D gene is named only where the DNA matches it firmly. Size tells how often a clone was seen (once, few, many) or the class of an expanded clone, and some rows leave it out.

abundance,j_gene,v_gene,d_gene,CDR3aa,CDR3nt
NA,TRBJ1-1,TRBV30,NA,CAWSAETLGAFF,TGTGCCTGGAGTGCGGAAACTTTGGGAGCTTTCTTT
NA,TRBJ1-4,TRBV28,TRBD1,CASGGTGFGKLFF,TGTGCCAGCGGCGGGACAGGGTTTGGAAAACTGTTTTTT
NA,TRBJ1-1,TRBV28,TRBD1,CASSLSGGGNTEAFF,TGTGCCAGCAGTTTATCAGGGGGTGGGAACACTGAAGCTTTCTTT
NA,TRBJ1-1,TRBV6-5,NA,CASSYSGEPSEAFF,TGTGCCAGCAGTTACTCGGGGGAGCCCTCTGAAGCTTTCTTT
NA,TRBJ2-3,TRBV7-9,NA,CASSLGGRDTQYF,TGTGCCAGCAGCTTAGGGGGCCGAGATACGCAGTATTTT
NA,TRBJ2-4,TRBV19,NA,CASSTQWTALSQYF,TGTGCCAGTAGTACCCAGTGGACAGCTTTGAGTCAGTACTTC
NA,TRBJ2-7,TRBV19,TRBD2,CASRLLAGSSYEQYF,TGTGCCAGTAGGCTCCTAGCGGGCTCCTCCTACGAGCAGTACTTC
once,TRBJ1-4,TRBV18,NA,CASSPGLGSNEKLFF,TGTGCCAGCTCTCCAGGATTGGGTTCTAATGAAAAACTGTTTTTT
NA,TRBJ2-7,TRBV28,TRBD1,CASSLTGGPYEQYF,TGTGCCAGCAGTCTCACAGGGGGCCCCTACGAGCAGTACTTC
NA,TRBJ2-3,TRBV2,NA,CASSESARTDTQYF,TGTGCCAGCAGTGAGAGCGCTAGAACAGATACGCAGTATTTT
NA,TRBJ1-6,TRBV5-1,NA,CASSEGGRYNSPLHF,TGCGCCAGCAGCGAAGGCGGCCGCTATAATTCACCCCTCCACTTT
NA,TRBJ2-6,TRBV5-1,NA,CASRPSGANVLTF,TGCGCCAGCAGGCCCTCTGGGGCCAACGTCCTGACTTTC
once,TRBJ2-2,TRBV2,TRBD1,CASKVTGGPGELFF,TGTGCCAGCAAGGTTACAGGGGGACCCGGGGAGCTGTTTTTT
NA,TRBJ1-1,TRBV21-1,NA,CASSPAKGVNTEAFF,TGTGCCAGCAGCCCAGCGAAAGGGGTGAACACTGAAGCTTTCTTT
NA,TRBJ2-5,TRBV5-1,TRBD1,CASSPGTASTAQYF,TGCGCCAGCAGCCCCGGGACAGCAAGTACGGCCCAGTACTTC
NA,TRBJ1-5,TRBV4-2,NA,CASSRDKKNQPQHF,TGTGCCAGCAGCCGGGACAAGAAGAATCAGCCCCAGCATTTT
once,TRBJ2-2,TRBV9,TRBD2,CASSKRDGLAGVGGELFF,TGTGCCAGCAGCAAGAGAGACGGACTAGCGGGAGTGGGCGGGGAGCTGTTTTTT
NA,TRBJ2-7,TRBV10-3,NA,CAIRDQSYEQYF,TGTGCCATCAGGGACCAATCCTACGAGCAGTACTTC
NA,TRBJ2-3,TRBV19,TRBD1,CASSLGQGVDTQYF,TGTGCCAGTAGTCTCGGACAGGGGGTAGATACGCAGTATTTT
NA,TRBJ1-1,TRBV19,NA,CASSIGGTNTEAFF,TGTGCCAGTAGTATCGGGGGAACGAACACTGAAGCTTTCTTT
NA,TRBJ1-2,TRBV2,NA,CASRAGTNNYGYTF,TGTGCCAGCAGGGCCGGGACGAACAACTATGGCTACACCTTC
NA,TRBJ2-1,TRBV6-1,TRBD1,CASNQDRGLYEQFF,TGTGCCAGCAACCAGGACAGGGGGCTGTATGAGCAGTTCTTC